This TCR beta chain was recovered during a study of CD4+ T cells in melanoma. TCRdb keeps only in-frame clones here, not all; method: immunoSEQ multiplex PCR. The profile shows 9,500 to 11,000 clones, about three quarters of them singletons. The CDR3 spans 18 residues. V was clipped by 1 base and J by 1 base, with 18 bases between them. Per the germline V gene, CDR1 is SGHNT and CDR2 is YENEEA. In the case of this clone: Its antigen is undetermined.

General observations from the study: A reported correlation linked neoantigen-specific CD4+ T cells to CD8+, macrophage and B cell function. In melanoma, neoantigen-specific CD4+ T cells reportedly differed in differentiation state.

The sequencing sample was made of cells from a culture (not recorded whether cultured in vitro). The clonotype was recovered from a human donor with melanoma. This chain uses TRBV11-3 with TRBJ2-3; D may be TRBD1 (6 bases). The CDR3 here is CASSLGGPGTWGTDTQYF. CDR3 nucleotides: TGTGCCAGCAGCTTAGGAGGGCCAGGGACATGGGGCACAGATACGCAGTATTTT.